This T cell receptor (beta chain) derives from a study of T cell responses to AZD1222 COVID-19 vaccine. Overall study: Investigators merged groups given second doses at roughly 4 or roughly 12 weeks.

Clones were read by immunoSEQ multiplex PCR, and TCRdb kept only the in-frame ones, dropping some. The data contain tens of thousands of clones, approximately 91% of them seen just once; the ten biggest clones take up about 20%. The CDR3 spans 15 residues. Germline-derived CDR1 and CDR2 are KGHSH and LQKENI. V was shortened by 2 bases and J by 8 bases, with 15 bases between the two germline ends. Study-level findings and limits: Spike-wide vaccine-associated CD4 TCRs dominated at 160-218 and 743-854. Repertoires were collected only later (after the peak T cell response had occurred). Seropositive status at baseline applied to only a handful of AZD1222 recipients.

This clone appeared a single time. Its antigen is unidentified. The TCR sequence derives from an adult in good health. Sequencing was performed on peripheral blood, taken on day 0 of AZD1222 vaccination. The chain is built from TRBV18 and TRBJ1-4; D possibly corresponds to TRBD1 (5 bases). The CDR3 loop reads CASSPSSGSDEKLFF. The CDR3 DNA reads TGTGCCAGCTCACCAAGTTCAGGGTCGGACGAAAAACTGTTTTTT.